Listed below are T cell receptor beta chains from one sample, sequenced in a study of shared clonotypes between healthy human individuals. The method was immunoSEQ multiplex PCR; TCRdb's version includes in-frame clones alone and lacks a portion of them. The repertoire has 2 million to 3 million clones, roughly 93% of them found once; the top ten carry roughly 0.39%. Sequencing was done on a sample of naive CD4+ T cells from PBMCs. These receptors were taken from a man younger than 35 in good health. Some clones in this sample may be carry-over from other donors' samples. Both conserved end residues are part of each CDR3. A D gene is named only where the DNA matches it firmly. A row's size may be missing; if present it is once, few, many or a size class.

V gene,clone size,D gene,J gene,CDR3 DNA,CDR3 protein
TRBV5-1,-,TRBD2,TRBJ2-2,TGCGCCAGCAGTAAGACTAGCGGGACGAACACCGGGGAGCTGTTTTTT,CASSKTSGTNTGELFF
TRBV18,-,TRBD1,TRBJ2-1,TGTGCCAGCTCACCTCTAACAGGGGCCTACAATGAGCAGTTCTTC,CASSPLTGAYNEQFF
TRBV7-2,-,-,TRBJ2-1,TGTGCCAGCAGCTTAACTTTTCAAGCTAATGAGCAGTTCTTC,CASSLTFQANEQFF
TRBV30,-,-,TRBJ1-1,TGTGCCTGGAGTGTGGATACAGGCACTGAAGCTTTCTTT,CAWSVDTGTEAFF
TRBV5-1,-,TRBD2,TRBJ2-1,TGCGCCAGCAGCTTGGTGCCTAGCGGTTCCTACAATGAGCAGTTCTTC,CASSLVPSGSYNEQFF
TRBV5-1,-,-,TRBJ2-2,TGCGCCAGCAGCCTGGGGGGACAGTACTCCTCGGTCACCGGGGAGCTGTTTTTT,CASSLGGQYSSVTGELFF
TRBV19,-,TRBD2,TRBJ2-7,TGTGCCAGTAGTACCTGGACTAGCGGGAGCTCCTACGAGCAGTACTTC,CASSTWTSGSSYEQYF
TRBV9,-,-,TRBJ1-4,TGTGCCAGCAGCGGAGAGGGAGCAACTAATGAAAAACTGTTTTTT,CASSGEGATNEKLFF
TRBV7-2,-,TRBD2,TRBJ2-1,TGTGCCAGCAGCTTGGGCGGGAGGGGATACAATGAGCAGTTCTTC,CASSLGGRGYNEQFF
TRBV4-3,-,-,TRBJ2-1,TGCGCCAGCAGCCAAGATTCGGCAGGGGAACAGGCTGAGCAGTTCTTC,CASSQDSAGEQAEQFF
TRBV6-6,-,TRBD1,TRBJ2-7,TGTGCCAGCAGGTACCCACAGGGGTCCTGGGACGAGCAGTACTTC,CASRYPQGSWDEQYF
TRBV7-3,once,-,TRBJ2-3,TGTGCCAGCAGCCCCGGGATCCGCACAGATACGCAGTATTTT,CASSPGIRTDTQYF
TRBV6-5,-,-,TRBJ1-1,TGTGCCAGCAGCCCCTCGTTTTTGAACACTGAAGCTTTCTTT,CASSPSFLNTEAFF
TRBV5-6,-,TRBD2,TRBJ2-7,TGTGCCAGCAGCACCCCTGGACTAGCGGGAGCCTACGAGCAGTACTTC,CASSTPGLAGAYEQYF
TRBV28,-,-,TRBJ2-3,TGTGCCAGCAGTCAAGGAGGCTCTAGCACAGATACGCAGTATTTT,CASSQGGSSTDTQYF
TRBV28,-,TRBD1,TRBJ1-2,TGTGCCAGCAGTAGTCCAGGGGGGACAGTTAACTATGGCTACACCTTC,CASSSPGGTVNYGYTF
TRBV19,once,TRBD1,TRBJ2-3,TGTGCCAGTAGTCCCACAGGGGGCGCCCGCACAGATACGCAGTATTTT,CASSPTGGARTDTQYF
TRBV28,-,TRBD1,TRBJ1-2,TGTGCCCACTACACGAAGAAGGGGGCGAGTTTCTATGGCTACACCTTC,CAHYTKKGASFYGYTF
TRBV5-1,-,TRBD1,TRBJ2-7,TGCGCCAGCGGCCGACGAGAGGGGGCGAACTCCTACGAGCAGTACTTC,CASGRREGANSYEQYF
TRBV28,-,-,TRBJ2-3,TGTGCCAGCAGTCTGGTTTCTAGTTCGCGTGATACGCAGTATTTT,CASSLVSSSRDTQYF
TRBV5-1,-,-,TRBJ2-7,TGCGCCAGCAGCTTGAACGGTCCCGAGCAGTACTTC,CASSLNGPEQYF
TRBV19,-,-,TRBJ1-2,TGTGCCAGTACCCTAATTCGGGGGGATTCTGGCTACACCTTC,CASTLIRGDSGYTF
TRBV19,-,-,TRBJ2-1,TGTGCCAGTAAATCTCGGGGGAATGAGCAGTTCTTC,CASKSRGNEQFF
TRBV6-5,-,-,TRBJ2-3,TGTGCCAGCAGTTTGGGGAGGTTCCATACCACAGATACGCAGTATTTT,CASSLGRFHTTDTQYF
TRBV28,-,TRBD2,TRBJ2-5,TGTGCCAGCACCCTTAGCGGGAGAGGTAGAGAGACCCAGTACTTC,CASTLSGRGRETQYF
TRBV7-9,-,TRBD2,TRBJ2-1,TGTGCCAGCAGCACCACTAGCGGGAGGTTTCTGAATGAGCAGTTCTTC,CASSTTSGRFLNEQFF
TRBV2,-,TRBD2,TRBJ2-1,TGTGCCAGCAGTGGGGGGACTAGCGGGATTAGCAATGAGCAGTTCTTC,CASSGGTSGISNEQFF
TRBV5-8,-,-,TRBJ1-2,TGTGCCAGCAGCTTGCGGCGGAACTATGGCTACACCTTC,CASSLRRNYGYTF
TRBV19,once,TRBD1,TRBJ1-2,TGTGCCAGTAGGGAATTAGGACAGGCCGAGCTCAACTATGGCTACACCTTC,CASRELGQAELNYGYTF
TRBV2,-,-,TRBJ2-2,TGTGCCAGCAGCGGGAATCCCCCCCCGGAGCTGTTTTTT,CASSGNPPPELFF
TRBV28,-,-,TRBJ1-5,TGTGCCAGCAGTTCCCCGGGGGGTGGAGGTGGCAATCAGCCCCAGCATTTT,CASSSPGGGGGNQPQHF